Below, one TCR beta chain is given with its context. Its target antigen remains unknown. Within one base of it there is no much larger clone, and no base qualities were kept. This entry comes from a study of T cell responses to AZD1222 COVID-19 vaccine (dated by TCRdb to the early 2020s). For the study in its entirety: TCR sequencing was performed for about 250 trial participants, of whom about 200 were given two doses of AZD1222 and about 25 were given two doses of MenACWY control vaccine. Trial participants were enrolled by age into 18-55, 56-69 and 70-plus year subgroups, with 148, 28 and 57 TCR-sequenced participants respectively.

The time point label, read with the paper, signifies: about 28 days (+/-7) after the second vaccine dose. AZD1222 recipients given second doses at about 4 weeks or at about 12 weeks were pooled, since spike-specific TCR depth and breadth were not found to differ between the two schedules. Vaccinee samples were obtained from the UK trials COV001 and COV002, which included a single-blind randomized controlled phase 2/3 trial of AZD1222 (ChAdOx1 nCoV-19) in healthy adults. Trial participant PBMC samples were collected at day 0 and day 28 after the second dose for TCRbeta chain sequencing. The CDR3 regions of human TCRbeta chains were analyzed by immunosequencing. Concerning the study's data processing: TCRs in the repertoires were compared against a reference library of SARS-CoV-2-specific TCRs that had been generated with the MIRA antigen-specificity platform. Breadth meant the fraction of unique TCRs that were SARS-CoV-2-associated, whereas depth meant the fraction of total T cells that were SARS-CoV-2-associated. Using the MIRA data, every spike-specific TCR was mapped to the spike region that the TCR reacted to and assigned to either a CD4 or a CD8 class. Log10-transformed breadth and depth values were compared by one-way ANOVA with Sidak's multiple comparisons tests. Imported from immuneACCESS, the table was reduced by TCRdb to in-frame sequences with V and J called. These copies leave out some clones; in studies compared against another copy, an unresolved V gene accounts for under half, and the cause of the remainder is not known. For V, J and clone size, that table is used; D and trimming come from the DNA. Within this sample are 45,000 to 70,000 clones, with roughly 90% of them counted one time only. The leading ten clones occupy roughly 15% of the sample.

The investigation overall reported the following: Because no day 14 peak-response samples were available, repertoires were characterized only after the peak T cell response. Only six AZD1222 recipients were SARS-CoV-2 seropositive at baseline, limiting conclusions about previously exposed vaccinees. A significant rise in spike-specific TCR breadth and depth was observed after two AZD1222 doses relative to day 0 and relative to MenACWY recipients. Reportedly, almost half of the unique spike-specific TCRs recognized epitopes lying outside the regions that are mutated in the B.1.351 and B.1.1.7 variants. Participants were mostly white British, with more females than males. The authors suggested clonal diversity may have been underestimated. Vaccine-associated CD4 TCRs spanned the whole spike protein, with dominant responses in regions 160-218 and 743-854. The 56-69-year group was small, and its depth increase did not reach significance, likely because of low power.

Measured from the cysteine to the phenylalanine, the CDR3 is 15 residues long. Only CDR3 DNA is held: 45 bases, read in frame from base 1. At the junction V is shortened by 6 bases and J by 5 bases, with 16 bases in between. In the germline V gene, CDR1 corresponds to SGHNT and CDR2 to YENEEA. This receptor was identified in an adult who received the AZD1222 COVID-19 vaccine. The rearrangement combines TRBV11-3 with TRBJ2-2, and perhaps TRBD2 as D gene, on 5 matching bases. This specimen consisted of peripheral blood, obtained 28 days after the second AZD1222 dose. The sequence in DNA is TGTGCCAGCAGACCACCCGGGGTCGGAACCGGGGAGCTGTTTTTT. Protein translation: CASRPPGVGTGELFF.